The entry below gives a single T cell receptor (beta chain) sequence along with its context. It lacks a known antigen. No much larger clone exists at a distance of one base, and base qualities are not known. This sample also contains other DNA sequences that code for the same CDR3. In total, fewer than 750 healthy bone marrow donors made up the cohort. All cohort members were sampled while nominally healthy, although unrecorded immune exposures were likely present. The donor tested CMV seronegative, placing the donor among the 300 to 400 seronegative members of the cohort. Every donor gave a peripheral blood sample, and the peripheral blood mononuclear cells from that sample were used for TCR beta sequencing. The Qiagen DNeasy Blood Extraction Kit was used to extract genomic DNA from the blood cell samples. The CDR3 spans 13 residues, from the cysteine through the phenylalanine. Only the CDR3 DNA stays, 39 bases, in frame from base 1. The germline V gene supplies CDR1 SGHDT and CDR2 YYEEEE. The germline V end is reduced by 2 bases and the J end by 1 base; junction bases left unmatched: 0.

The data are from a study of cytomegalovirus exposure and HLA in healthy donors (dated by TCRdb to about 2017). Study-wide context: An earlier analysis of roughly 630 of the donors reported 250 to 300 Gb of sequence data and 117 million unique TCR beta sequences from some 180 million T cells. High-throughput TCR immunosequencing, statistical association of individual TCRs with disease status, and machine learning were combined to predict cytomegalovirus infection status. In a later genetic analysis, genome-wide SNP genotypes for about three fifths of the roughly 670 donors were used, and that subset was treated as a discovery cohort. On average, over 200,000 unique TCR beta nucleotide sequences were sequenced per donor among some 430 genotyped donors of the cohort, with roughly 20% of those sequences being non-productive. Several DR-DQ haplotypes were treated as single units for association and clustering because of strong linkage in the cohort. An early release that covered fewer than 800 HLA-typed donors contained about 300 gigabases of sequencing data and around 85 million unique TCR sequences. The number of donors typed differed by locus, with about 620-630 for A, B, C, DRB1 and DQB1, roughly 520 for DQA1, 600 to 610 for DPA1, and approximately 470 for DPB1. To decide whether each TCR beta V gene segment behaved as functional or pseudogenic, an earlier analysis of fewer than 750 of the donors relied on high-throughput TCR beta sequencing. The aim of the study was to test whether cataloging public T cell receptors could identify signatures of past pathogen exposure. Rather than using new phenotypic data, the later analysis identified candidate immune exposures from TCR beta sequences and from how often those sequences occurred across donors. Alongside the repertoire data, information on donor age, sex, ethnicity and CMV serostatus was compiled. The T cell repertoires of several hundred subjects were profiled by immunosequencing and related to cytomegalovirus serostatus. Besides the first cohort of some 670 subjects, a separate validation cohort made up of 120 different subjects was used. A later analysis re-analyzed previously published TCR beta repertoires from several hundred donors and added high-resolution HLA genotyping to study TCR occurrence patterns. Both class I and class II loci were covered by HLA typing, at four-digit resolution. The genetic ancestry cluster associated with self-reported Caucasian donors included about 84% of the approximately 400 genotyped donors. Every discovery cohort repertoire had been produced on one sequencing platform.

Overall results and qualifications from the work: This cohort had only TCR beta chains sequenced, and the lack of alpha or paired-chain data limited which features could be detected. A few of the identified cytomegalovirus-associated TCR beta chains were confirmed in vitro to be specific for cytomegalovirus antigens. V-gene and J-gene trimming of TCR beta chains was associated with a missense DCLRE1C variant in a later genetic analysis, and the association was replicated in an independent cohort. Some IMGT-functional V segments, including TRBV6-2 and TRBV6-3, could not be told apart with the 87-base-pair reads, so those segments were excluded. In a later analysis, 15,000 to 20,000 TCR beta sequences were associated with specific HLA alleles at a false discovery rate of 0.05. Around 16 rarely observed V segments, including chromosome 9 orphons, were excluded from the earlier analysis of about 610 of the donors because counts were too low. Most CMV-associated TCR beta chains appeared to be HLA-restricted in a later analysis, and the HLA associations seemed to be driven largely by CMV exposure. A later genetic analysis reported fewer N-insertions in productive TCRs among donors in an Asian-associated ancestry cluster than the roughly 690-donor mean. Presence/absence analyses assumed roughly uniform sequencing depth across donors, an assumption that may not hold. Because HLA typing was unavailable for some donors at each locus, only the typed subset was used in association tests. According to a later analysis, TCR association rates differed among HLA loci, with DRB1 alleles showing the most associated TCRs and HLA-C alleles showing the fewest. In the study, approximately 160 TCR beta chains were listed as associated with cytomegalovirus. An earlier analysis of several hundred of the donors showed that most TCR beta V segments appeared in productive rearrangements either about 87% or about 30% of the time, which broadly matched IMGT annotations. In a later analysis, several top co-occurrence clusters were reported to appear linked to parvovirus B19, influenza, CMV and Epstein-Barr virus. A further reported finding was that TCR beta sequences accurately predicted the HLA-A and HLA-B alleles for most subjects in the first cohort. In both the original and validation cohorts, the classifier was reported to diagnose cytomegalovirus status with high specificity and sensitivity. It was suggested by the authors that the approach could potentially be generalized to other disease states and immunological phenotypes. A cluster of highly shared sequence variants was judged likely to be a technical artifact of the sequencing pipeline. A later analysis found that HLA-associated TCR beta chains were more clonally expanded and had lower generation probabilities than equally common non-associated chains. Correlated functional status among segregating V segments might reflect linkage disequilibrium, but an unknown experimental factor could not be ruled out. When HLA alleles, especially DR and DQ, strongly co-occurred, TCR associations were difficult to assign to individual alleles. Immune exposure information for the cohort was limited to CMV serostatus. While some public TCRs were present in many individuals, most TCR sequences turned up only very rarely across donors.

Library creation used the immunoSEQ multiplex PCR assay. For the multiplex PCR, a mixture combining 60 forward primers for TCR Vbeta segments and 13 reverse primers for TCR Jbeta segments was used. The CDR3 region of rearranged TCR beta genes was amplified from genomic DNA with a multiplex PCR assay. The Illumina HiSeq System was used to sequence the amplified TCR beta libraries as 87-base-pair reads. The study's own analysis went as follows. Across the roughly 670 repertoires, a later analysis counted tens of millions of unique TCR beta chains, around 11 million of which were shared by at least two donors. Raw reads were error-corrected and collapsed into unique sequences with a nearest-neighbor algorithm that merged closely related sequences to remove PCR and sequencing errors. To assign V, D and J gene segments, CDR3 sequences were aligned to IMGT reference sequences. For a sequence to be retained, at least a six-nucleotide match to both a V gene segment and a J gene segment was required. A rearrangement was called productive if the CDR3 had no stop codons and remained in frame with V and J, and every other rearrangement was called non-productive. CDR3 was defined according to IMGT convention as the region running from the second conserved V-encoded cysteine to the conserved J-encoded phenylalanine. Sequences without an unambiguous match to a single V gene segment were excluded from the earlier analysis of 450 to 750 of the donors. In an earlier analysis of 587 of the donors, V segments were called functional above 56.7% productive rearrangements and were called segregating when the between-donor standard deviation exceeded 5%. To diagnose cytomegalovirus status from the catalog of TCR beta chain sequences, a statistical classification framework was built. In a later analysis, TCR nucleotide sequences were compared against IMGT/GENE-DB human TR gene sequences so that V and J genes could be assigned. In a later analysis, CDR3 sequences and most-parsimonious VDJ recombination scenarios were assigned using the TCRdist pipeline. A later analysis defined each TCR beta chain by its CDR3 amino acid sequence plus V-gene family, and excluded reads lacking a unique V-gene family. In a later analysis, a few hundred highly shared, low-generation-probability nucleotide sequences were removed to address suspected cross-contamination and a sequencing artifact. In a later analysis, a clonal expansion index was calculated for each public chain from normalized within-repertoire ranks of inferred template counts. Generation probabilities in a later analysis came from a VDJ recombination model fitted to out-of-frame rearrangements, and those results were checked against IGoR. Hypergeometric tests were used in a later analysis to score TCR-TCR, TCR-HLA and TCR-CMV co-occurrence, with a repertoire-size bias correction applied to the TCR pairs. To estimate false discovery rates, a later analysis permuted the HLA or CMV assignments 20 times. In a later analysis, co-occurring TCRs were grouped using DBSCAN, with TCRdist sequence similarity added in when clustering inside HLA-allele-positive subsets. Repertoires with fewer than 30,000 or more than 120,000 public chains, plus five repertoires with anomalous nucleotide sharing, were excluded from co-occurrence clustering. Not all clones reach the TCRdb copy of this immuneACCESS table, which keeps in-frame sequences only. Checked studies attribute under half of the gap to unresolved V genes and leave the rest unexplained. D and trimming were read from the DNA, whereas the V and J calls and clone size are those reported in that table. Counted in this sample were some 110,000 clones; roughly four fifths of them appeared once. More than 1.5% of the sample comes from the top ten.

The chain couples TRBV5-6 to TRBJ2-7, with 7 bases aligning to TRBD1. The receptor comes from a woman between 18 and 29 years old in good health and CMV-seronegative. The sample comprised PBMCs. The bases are TGTGCCAGCAGCTTACAGGGGTCCTACGAGCAGTACTTC. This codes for CASSLQGSYEQYF.